One T cell receptor beta chain is described in this entry. Its antigen is unknown. The V end lost 4 bases, the J end lost 7 bases, and 10 bases lay between the germline ends. Germline V gives CDR1 SQVTM, CDR2 ANQGSEA. The CDR3 runs to 12 residues. This record belongs to a study of post-analysis software for immune sequencing data. Study results and caveats: The study found TRBV5-6, TRBV5-1 and TRBV20-1 among roughly 5 TRBV segments more frequent in patients than controls.

TCR beta cDNA libraries included unique molecular identifiers. Via MiXCR, TCRdb re-called the PCR reads, giving one row per CDR3 protein. This sample has some 690,000 distinct CDR3 sequences, with approximately 60% found just once. The sequence came from a girl aged 2 to 9 with multiple sclerosis. This chain joins TRBV29-1 and TRBJ2-2; D gene ambiguous. Sequenced sample: blood. CDR3 residues: CSVGLKGGELFF. The CDR3 bases are TGCAGCGTTGGCCTAAAGGGCGGGGAGCTGTTTTTT.